These 17 T cell receptor beta chains came from one sample sequenced in a study of CD8 T cells in ankylosing spondylitis. Study observations and caveats: The study identified a TCR beta motif of several highly homologous variants that appeared characteristic of ankylosing spondylitis blood.

MiXCR was run by TCRdb on the 5' RACE reads, yielding one entry per CDR3 protein. There are 500,000 to 650,000 distinct CDR3 sequences in the sample; about 5% occur only once, and roughly 3.3% lies in the top ten. No antigen is known for these receptors. Sequences were obtained from blood, either unsorted or a sorted T cell fraction (not recorded which). The receptors originated from a male donor with ankylosing spondylitis.

The chain combines TRBV18 with TRBJ2-7; D call uncertain. Trimming removed 6 bases from V and 0 bases from J, with 21 bases in between. The CDR3 sequence is 17 residues long. Germline V gives CDR1 KGHSH, CDR2 LQKENI. CDR3 protein: CASSRTPALPRSYEQYF. The CDR3 DNA reads as TGTGCCAGCTCCCGCACCCCGGCACTCCCCCGCTCCTACGAGCAGTACTTC.

This clonotype was found many times. The chain uses TRBV20-1 and TRBJ1-1; the D is unclear. This CDR3 has 11 residues. Germline V lookup: CDR1 DFQATT, CDR2 SNEGSKA (reference sequence). The ends were cut back, 5 bases at V and 1 base at J, with 5 bases in the middle. CDR3 in amino acids: CSALGNTEAFF. For the CDR3, the DNA is TGCAGTGCTCTGGGGAACACTGAAGCTTTCTTT.

On this clonotype itself: Just one base apart from a much larger clone, this may be a read error. The genes are TRBV18 and TRBJ2-6, with TRBD1 identical over 8 bases. CDR1 and CDR2 (germline): KGHSH, LQKENI. The length of the CDR3 is 15 residues. V gave up 6 bases and J gave up 5 bases; unmatched junction bases: 6. The CDR3 sequence: CASSQTGAWANVLTF. CDR3 coding DNA: TGTGCCAGCTCCCAGACAGGGGCTTGGGCCAACGTCCTGACTTTC.

This clonotype was recorded at least ten times. CDR3 sequence reads: CASSYPQGRETGELFF. CDR3 DNA sequence: TGTGCCAGCAGTTACCCCCAGGGGAGGGAGACCGGGGAGCTGTTTTTT. The rearrangement links TRBV6-5 to TRBJ2-2, with D perhaps matching TRBD2 (7 bases). Germline lookup yields CDR1 MNHEY and CDR2 SVGAGI. The CDR3 loop spans 16 amino acids. Trimming stripped 2 bases from V and 5 bases from J, with 15 bases between.

This clonotype was counted many times. The rearrangement links TRBV6-1 to TRBJ1-1, with D unresolved. The CDR3 totals 15 residues. Trimming shortened V by 3 bases and J by 1 base, and 12 bases separated the two germline ends. Germline loops: CDR1 MNHNS, CDR2 SASEGT. CDR3 protein: CASSDGLHGNTEAFF. CDR3 coding DNA: TGTGCCAGCAGTGACGGACTCCATGGGAACACTGAAGCTTTCTTT.

This clonotype has a count of ten or more. This rearrangement joins TRBV4-3 to TRBJ2-7; D is unresolved. The CDR3 extends over 15 amino acids. V was trimmed by 0 bases and J by 6 bases, leaving 15 bases between them. Per the germline V gene, CDR1 is LGHNA and CDR2 is YSLEER. The CDR3 DNA reads TGCGCCAGCAGCCAAGATTCCGGGCCCAGAGGCGAGCAGTACTTC. It encodes CASSQDSGPRGEQYF.

V usage is TRBV2 and J usage is TRBJ2-5; TRBD1 is a possible D gene (5 bases). Germline V lookup: CDR1 SNHLY, CDR2 FYNNEI. The CDR3 loop spans 14 amino acids. V lost 4 bases to trimming and J lost 5 bases, with 14 bases between them. CDR3 amino acids: CASSGQSGFETQYF. DNA for the CDR3: TGTGCCAGCAGTGGTCAGTCAGGGTTTGAGACCCAGTACTTC. The entire variable domain, with the rest obtained from reference TRBV2 and TRBJ2-5, is as follows: EPEVTQTPSHQVTQMGQEVILRCVPISNHLYFYWYRQILGQKVEFLVSFYNNEISEKSEIFDDQFSVERPDGSNFTLKIRSTKLEDSAMYFCASSGQSGFETQYFGPGTRLLVL.

This clonotype was seen a handful of times. The gene calls are TRBV9 and TRBJ2-4; no reliable D call. The germline gives CDR1 SGDLS, CDR2 YYNGEE. Trimming removed 0 bases from V and 0 bases from J, with 7 bases in between. The CDR3 has 15 amino acids. In nucleotides, the CDR3 is TGTGCCAGCAGCGTAGGAGGCAGAGCCAAAAACATTCAGTACTTC. Translated: CASSVGGRAKNIQYF.

The table lists this clonotype with many counts. The chain joins TRBV7-9 to TRBJ1-5; the match to TRBD1 covers 12 bases. CDR1 and CDR2 from the germline V gene are SEHNR and FQNEAQ (reference sequence). This CDR3 is built from 16 residues. Trimming removed 7 bases from V and 3 bases from J; junction bases left unmatched: 7. In DNA form, the CDR3 reads TGTGCCAGCAACATCGGGACAGGGGGCTTCAATCAGCCCCAGCATTTT. Amino acid sequence: CASNIGTGGFNQPQHF.

Comment on this clonotype: A much larger clone lies one base from this, so it may be a read error. The rearrangement links TRBV4-1 to TRBJ2-7, with 8 positions matching TRBD2. Trimming at V came to 3 bases and at J to 6 bases, leaving 10 bases not matched to a gene. The CDR3 runs to 15 residues. CDR1 and CDR2 from the germline V gene are MGHRA and YSYEKL. CDR3 in amino acids: CASSHPGAGACEQYF. The CDR3 nucleotides read TGCGCCAGCAGCCACCCAGGAGCGGGAGCCTGCGAGCAGTACTTC.

In this sample, this clonotype turned up many times. This rearrangement joins TRBV7-8 to TRBJ2-1, with D tentatively TRBD2 (5 bases). CDR1 is SGHVS, CDR2 FQNEAQ, per germline. CDR3 length equals 14 residues. V lost 8 bases, J lost 0 bases, and 11 bases lay in between. CDR3 residues: CASLSGGSYNEQFF. CDR3 bases: TGTGCCAGCCTAAGCGGAGGCTCCTACAATGAGCAGTTCTTC.

This clonotype was detected ten times or more. The J gene is TRBJ2-2, the V gene TRBV5-1; D uncertain. The V end lost 1 base, the J end lost 3 bases, and 7 bases lay between the germline ends. The germline gives CDR1 SGHRS, CDR2 YFSETQ. The CDR3 length is 14 residues. Written as DNA, the CDR3 is TGCGCCAGCAGCTTGATTACGGACACCGGGGAGCTGTTTTTT. Translating gives CASSLITDTGELFF.

This clonotype was seen many times. The chain recombines TRBV20-1 with TRBJ1-2; no clear D gene. In germline, CDR1 is DFQATT, CDR2 SNEGSKA (reference sequence). Trimming removed 0 bases from V and 2 bases from J, with 16 bases in between. The CDR3 has 16 residues. CDR3 DNA: TGCAGTGCTAGAGAGGCAGGTCCCACGCAGAACTATGGCTACACCTTC. This encodes CSAREAGPTQNYGYTF.

The gene calls are TRBV29-1 and TRBJ2-1, with a possible D match to TRBD1 (5 bases). Germline V gives CDR1 SQVTM, CDR2 ANQGSEA. This CDR3 spans 15 amino acids. V lost 4 bases and J 4 bases, leaving 17 bases between the germline ends. CDR3 loop: CSVGTRMGLYNEQFF. Written as DNA, the CDR3 is TGCAGCGTTGGCACCCGGATGGGGCTATACAATGAGCAGTTCTTC.

This clonotype has ten or more counts. CDR3 bases: TGCAGCGTACACAGGGGCTTGAACACTGAAGCTTTCTTT. Its translation is CSVHRGLNTEAFF. The chain employs TRBV29-1 and TRBJ1-1; TRBD1 aligns across 7 bases. Losses at the gene ends were 6 bases for V and 0 bases for J; bases not matched to a gene: 4. The CDR3 spans 13 residues. Germline V gene data show CDR1 as SQVTM and CDR2 as ANQGSEA.

This clonotype occurred many times. This chain links TRBV6-1 with TRBJ2-5; no definite D call. Germline lookup yields CDR1 MNHNS and CDR2 SASEGT. V was trimmed by 6 bases and J by 2 bases, leaving 7 bases between them. The CDR3 has 12 residues. CDR3 coding DNA: TGTGCCAGCAGGGTGCCTCAAGAGACCCAGTACTTC. It codes for CASRVPQETQYF.

This clonotype was observed many times. The V gene is TRBV4-2, the J gene TRBJ2-5, with 7 bases that match TRBD2. The V segment lost 2 bases and the J segment 1 base; nucleotides outside the gene matches: 7. This CDR3 has 16 amino acids. Germline V lookup: CDR1 LGHNA, CDR2 YNFKEQ. The CDR3 here is CASSQTLAALQETQYF. In nucleotides, the CDR3 is TGTGCCAGCAGCCAAACCCTAGCGGCCCTCCAAGAGACCCAGTACTTC.